This T cell receptor (beta chain) was recorded in a study of OX40 agonist ivuxolimab in advanced cancers. In the study overall: A male proportion of about 84% was recorded, with mean age around 55 years and range about 20 to 79. Treatment received earlier with anti-PD-1, anti-PD-L1 or anti-CTLA-4 agents was allowed, and more than 30% had some. Findings and caveats of the study: Nonresponders, in some cases, also had low normalized T-cell clonal expansion. Relative to CD4+ cells, CD8+ T cells on average had more expanded clones.

About this clone: The target antigen is unknown.

The CDR3 extends over 13 amino acids. Germline-derived CDR1 and CDR2 are LNHDA and SQIVND (reference sequence). Trimming cost V 4 bases and J 6 bases, with 9 bases left between them. Sequencing used immunoSEQ multiplex PCR; TCRdb keeps in-frame clones, though not all of them. The sample lists about 66,000 clones; about 89% were seen once. The starting material was CD4+ or CD8+ T cells sorted from blood, obtained in a trial of the OX40 agonist ivuxolimab. This receptor was identified in an adult with an advanced solid tumor such as melanoma, head and neck, liver or kidney cancer. The V gene is TRBV19, the J gene TRBJ2-2, with D hard to call. CDR3 amino acids: CASSTVWSGELFF. The CDR3 nucleotides are TGTGCCAGTAGTACCGTCTGGTCCGGGGAGCTGTTTTTT.